This is a list of T cell receptor beta chains from one sample in a study of T-cell memory formation after mild COVID-19. MiXCR was run by TCRdb on the 5' RACE reads, yielding one entry per CDR3 protein. The table includes 100,000 to 150,000 distinct CDR3 sequences, about a sixth detected once. Source material: PBMCs or a T cell subset sorted from them (not recorded which). Every receptor here comes from a man aged 18 to 30 who had mild COVID-19 (a few samples of this study predate the infection). Cell type and time point are not known. The CDR3 runs from the conserved cysteine through the conserved F or W. Fields, in order: CDR3 length, J gene, clone size, D gene, V gene, CDR3 DNA, CDR3 protein. D genes are given only for firm matches. A row's size may be missing; if present it is once, few, many or a size class.

>14|TRBJ2-3|-|-|TRBV28
TGTGCCAGCAGTTTAGGGGGGGCGGCAGATACGCAGTATTTT
CASSLGGAADTQYF
>16|TRBJ2-3|few|-|TRBV5-1
TGCGCCAGCAGCTTACATCTCGAGGGGATAACAGATACGCAGTATTTT
CASSLHLEGITDTQYF
>15|TRBJ2-1|many|TRBD2|TRBV7-2
TGTGCCAGCAGCCCTACGGGGGGGTACTACAATGAGCAGTTCTTC
CASSPTGGYYNEQFF
>15|TRBJ2-7|few|TRBD1|TRBV10-3
TGTGCCATCAGTCCGGGACAGGCTAGCTCCTACGAGCAGTACTTC
CAISPGQASSYEQYF
>17|TRBJ2-1|once|TRBD1|TRBV7-2
TGTGCCAGCAGCTTAGGAGGCGGACAGGGATTATTCTATGAGCAGTTCTTC
CASSLGGGQGLFYEQFF
>13|TRBJ2-5|-|TRBD1|TRBV20-1
TGCAGTGCTCCTGGACAGGGGGCTGGGACCCAGTACTTC
CSAPGQGAGTQYF
>13|TRBJ1-6|-|-|TRBV5-1
TGCGCCAGCAGCCCCACTCCTAGTTCACCCCTCCACTTT
CASSPTPSSPLHF
>12|TRBJ2-2|-|-|TRBV7-6
TGTGCCAGCGCCAGGGTGGCCGGGGAGCTGTTTTTT
CASARVAGELFF
>14|TRBJ2-5|many|-|TRBV5-1
TGCGCCAGCAGCTTGTCATTCAGGGATGAGACCCAGTACTTC
CASSLSFRDETQYF
>14|TRBJ1-1|-|-|TRBV5-1
TGCGCCAGCAGATCCCTACAGGGTAGGACTGAAGCTTTCTTT
CASRSLQGRTEAFF
>17|TRBJ2-6|-|-|TRBV7-3
TGTGCCAGCAGAGCCCCCGGGCGGAGCTCTGGGGCCAACGTCCTGACTTTC
CASRAPGRSSGANVLTF
>16|TRBJ2-1|few|-|TRBV3-1
TGTGCCAGCAGCCAAGGGTCTGGTCTTTCCGCCGGTGAGCAGTTCTTC
CASSQGSGLSAGEQFF
>11|TRBJ2-7|few|-|TRBV2
TGTGCCAGCAGTGACATCTACGAGCAGTACTTC
CASSDIYEQYF
>15|TRBJ2-1|-|TRBD2|TRBV24-1
TGTGCCACCAGTGATAGCGGGGGGAGGCTCAATGAGCAGTTCTTC
CATSDSGGRLNEQFF
>13|TRBJ2-5|-|TRBD1|TRBV29-1
TGCAGCGTTGACCACAGGGGTCAAGAGACCCAGTACTTC
CSVDHRGQETQYF
>14|TRBJ2-2|few|TRBD1|TRBV12-3/TRBV12-4
TGTGCCTCTGAGGGACAGGCTATTACCGGGGAGCTGTTTTTT
CASEGQAITGELFF
>14|TRBJ2-3|few|-|TRBV6-2/TRBV6-3
TGTGCCAGCAGCCAACGGGCGAGTACAGATACGCAGTATTTT
CASSQRASTDTQYF
>14|TRBJ2-5|few|-|TRBV5-1
TGCGCCAGTCTCGAGGGGTTCGGCCAAGAGACCCAGTACTTC
CASLEGFGQETQYF
>15|TRBJ2-7|-|TRBD2|TRBV6-5
TGTGCCAGCAGTTACTCCTCTGGTAGCGGGAGGGAGCAGTACTTC
CASSYSSGSGREQYF
>15|TRBJ2-7|-|-|TRBV6-5
TGTGCCAGCAGCCCCGCCCCGAACACGAACGCCGAGCAGTACTTC
CASSPAPNTNAEQYF
>14|TRBJ2-1|-|-|TRBV29-1
TGCAGCGTGGGACTCGGGACGGCCTACAATGAGCAGTTCTTC
CSVGLGTAYNEQFF
>15|TRBJ1-1|-|-|TRBV3-1
TGTGCCAGCAGCCTCCTGGGGCCTGGGGACACTGAAGCTTTCTTT
CASSLLGPGDTEAFF
>13|TRBJ2-7|-|-|TRBV12-3/TRBV12-4
TGTGCCAGCAGTTTAGCGAGGGAATACGAGCAGTACTTC
CASSLAREYEQYF
>14|TRBJ2-3|-|TRBD2|TRBV20-1
TGCAGTGCCCCCACTAGCGGGCGGGCGGATACGCAGTATTTT
CSAPTSGRADTQYF
>18|TRBJ2-2|-|-|TRBV5-5
TGTGCCAGCAGGCCCCTAGGTACGGCGAAGATGAACACCGGGGAGCTGTTTTTT
CASRPLGTAKMNTGELFF
>12|TRBJ2-7|many|-|TRBV6-6
TGTGCCAGCAGCAACCCTCTCTACGAGCAGTACTTC
CASSNPLYEQYF
>18|TRBJ2-2|-|TRBD2|TRBV4-2
TGTGCCAGCAGCCAAGGGGCCCTAGCGGGGGGGCTTACCGGGGAGCTGTTTTTT
CASSQGALAGGLTGELFF
>15|TRBJ1-2|-|-|TRBV7-3
TGTGCCAGCAGCTTAACGGGAACGCAGGGTGGTGGCTACACCTTC
CASSLTGTQGGGYTF
>16|TRBJ1-1|-|TRBD1|TRBV5-1
TGCGCCAGCAGCTGGGGGGACAGGGTAGGAGGGACTGAAGCTTTCTTT
CASSWGDRVGGTEAFF
>14|TRBJ2-7|many|-|TRBV20-1
TGCAGTGCTGGGACGGACCGTAGCTCCTACGAGCAGTACTTC
CSAGTDRSSYEQYF